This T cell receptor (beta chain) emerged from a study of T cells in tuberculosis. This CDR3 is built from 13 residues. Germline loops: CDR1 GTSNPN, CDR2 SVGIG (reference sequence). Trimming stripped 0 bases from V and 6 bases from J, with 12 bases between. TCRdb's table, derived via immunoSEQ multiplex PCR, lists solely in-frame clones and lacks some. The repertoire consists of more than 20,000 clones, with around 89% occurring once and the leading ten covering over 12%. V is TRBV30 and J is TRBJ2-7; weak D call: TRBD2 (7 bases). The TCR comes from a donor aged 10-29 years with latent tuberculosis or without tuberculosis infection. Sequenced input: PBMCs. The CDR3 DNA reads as TGTGCCTGGAGTGTCGACGGGGGGCGCGAGCAGTACTTC. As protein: CAWSVDGGREQYF.